The T cell receptor beta chain described here comes from a study of identical twins. TCRdb re-analysed the 5' RACE reads in MiXCR, keeping a single row per CDR3 protein. Among a few hundred thousand distinct CDR3 sequences, 18% were seen once, and the ten largest hold 9% to 15%. With regard to this clonotype: The antigen is undetermined.

Germline values: CDR1 LGHNA, CDR2 YSLEER. Deletions cut 0 bases from V and 2 bases from J, with 15 bases between. There are 17 residues in the CDR3. Healthy Caucasians alone served as donors. Whole-study findings and limits: Fewer insertions marked abundant cord blood beta clonotypes; young adult naive trended weakly, memory not at all. Instead of following the same donors, the conclusions were based on cross-sectional statistical analysis. Where beta out-of-frame sequences were concerned, excess twin sharing was weaker.

The TCR was taken from a man over 45 in good health. Sequencing was carried out using naive T cells sorted from blood. V usage is TRBV4-3 and J usage is TRBJ2-3, with a tentative D call TRBD1 (6 bases). The CDR3 sequence is CASSQDRDILSTDTQYF. The CDR3 bases are TGCGCCAGCAGCCAAGATCGGGACATTCTATCCACAGATACGCAGTATTTT.